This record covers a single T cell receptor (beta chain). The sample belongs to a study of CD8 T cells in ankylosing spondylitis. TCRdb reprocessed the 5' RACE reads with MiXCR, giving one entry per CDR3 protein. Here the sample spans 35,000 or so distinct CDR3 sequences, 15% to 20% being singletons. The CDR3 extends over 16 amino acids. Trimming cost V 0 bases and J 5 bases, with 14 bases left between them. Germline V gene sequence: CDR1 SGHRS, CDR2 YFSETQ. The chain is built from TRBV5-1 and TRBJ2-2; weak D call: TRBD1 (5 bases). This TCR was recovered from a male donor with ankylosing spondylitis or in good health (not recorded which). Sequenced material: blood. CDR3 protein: CASSLAKGLLTGELFF. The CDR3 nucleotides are TGCGCCAGCAGCTTGGCCAAGGGGCTCCTTACCGGGGAGCTGTTTTTT.